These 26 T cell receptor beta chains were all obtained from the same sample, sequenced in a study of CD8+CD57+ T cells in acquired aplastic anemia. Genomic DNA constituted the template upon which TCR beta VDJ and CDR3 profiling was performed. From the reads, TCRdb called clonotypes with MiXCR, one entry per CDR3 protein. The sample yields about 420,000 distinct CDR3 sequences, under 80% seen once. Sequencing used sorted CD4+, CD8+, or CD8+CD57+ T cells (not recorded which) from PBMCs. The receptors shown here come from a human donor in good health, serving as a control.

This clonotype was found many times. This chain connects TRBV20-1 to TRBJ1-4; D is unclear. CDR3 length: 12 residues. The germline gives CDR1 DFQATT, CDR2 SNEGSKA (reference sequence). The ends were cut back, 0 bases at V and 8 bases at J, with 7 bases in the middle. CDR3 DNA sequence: TGCAGTGCTAGAGATTTCGGAGAAAAACTGTTTTTT. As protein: CSARDFGEKLFF.

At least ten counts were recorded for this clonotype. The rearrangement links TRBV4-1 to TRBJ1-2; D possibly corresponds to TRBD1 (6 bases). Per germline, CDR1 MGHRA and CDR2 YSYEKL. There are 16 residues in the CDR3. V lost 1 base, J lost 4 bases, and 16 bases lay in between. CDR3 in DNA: TGCGCCAGCAGCCAAGGGTTCCTGGGGGCAAGCTATGGCTACACCTTC. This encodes CASSQGFLGASYGYTF.

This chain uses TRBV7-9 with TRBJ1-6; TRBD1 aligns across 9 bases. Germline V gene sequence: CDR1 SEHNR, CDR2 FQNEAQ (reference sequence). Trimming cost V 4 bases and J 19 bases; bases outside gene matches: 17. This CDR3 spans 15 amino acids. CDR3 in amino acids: CASSSTGTGLPPSHF. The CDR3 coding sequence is TGTGCCAGCAGCTCAACCGGGACAGGGCTCCCACCTTCGCACTTT.

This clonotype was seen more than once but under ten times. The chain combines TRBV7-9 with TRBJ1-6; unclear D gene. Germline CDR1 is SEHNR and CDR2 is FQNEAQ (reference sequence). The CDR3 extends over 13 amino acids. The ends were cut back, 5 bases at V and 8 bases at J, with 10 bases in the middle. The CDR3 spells CASSQDVDSPLHF. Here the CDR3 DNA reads TGTGCCAGCAGCCAAGACGTCGATTCACCCCTCCACTTT.

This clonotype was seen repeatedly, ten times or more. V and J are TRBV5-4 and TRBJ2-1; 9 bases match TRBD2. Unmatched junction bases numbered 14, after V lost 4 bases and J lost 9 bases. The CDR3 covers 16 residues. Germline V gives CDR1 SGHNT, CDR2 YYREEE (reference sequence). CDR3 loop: CASSPGGASGTTEQFF. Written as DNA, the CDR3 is TGTGCCAGCAGCCCGGGGGGGGCTAGCGGGACAACTGAGCAGTTCTTC.

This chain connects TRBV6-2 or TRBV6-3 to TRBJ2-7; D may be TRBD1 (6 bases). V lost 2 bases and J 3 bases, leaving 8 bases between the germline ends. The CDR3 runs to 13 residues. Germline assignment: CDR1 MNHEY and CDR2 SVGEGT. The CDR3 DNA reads TGTGCCAGCAGTTACGGACAGATCTACGAGCAGTACTTC. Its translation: CASSYGQIYEQYF.

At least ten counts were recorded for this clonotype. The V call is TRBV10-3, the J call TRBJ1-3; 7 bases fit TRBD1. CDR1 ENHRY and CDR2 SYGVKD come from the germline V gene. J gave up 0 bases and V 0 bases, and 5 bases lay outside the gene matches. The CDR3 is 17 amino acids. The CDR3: CAISESTGAHSGNTIYF. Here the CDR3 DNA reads TGTGCCATCAGTGAGTCCACAGGGGCCCACTCTGGAAACACCATATATTTT.

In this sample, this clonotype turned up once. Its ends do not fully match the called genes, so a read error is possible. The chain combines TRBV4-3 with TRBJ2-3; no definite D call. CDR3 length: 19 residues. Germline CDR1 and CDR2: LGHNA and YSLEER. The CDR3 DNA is TGCGCCAGCAGCCAAGATCTATCCCGGCCCCCTCTAAGCACAAATACGCAGTATTTT. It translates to CASSQDLSRPPLSTNTQYF.

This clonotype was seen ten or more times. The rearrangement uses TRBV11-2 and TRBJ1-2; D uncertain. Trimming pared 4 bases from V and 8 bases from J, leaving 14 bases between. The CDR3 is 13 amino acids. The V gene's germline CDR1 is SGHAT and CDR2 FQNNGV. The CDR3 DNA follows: TGTGCCAGCAGCTATACACCGGATGGAGGCTACACCTTC. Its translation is CASSYTPDGGYTF.

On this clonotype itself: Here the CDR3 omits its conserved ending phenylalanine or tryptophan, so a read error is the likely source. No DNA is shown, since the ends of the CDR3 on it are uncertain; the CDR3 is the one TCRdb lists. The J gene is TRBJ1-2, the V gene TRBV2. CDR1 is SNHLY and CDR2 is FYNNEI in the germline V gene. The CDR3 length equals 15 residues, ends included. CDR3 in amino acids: CASSGLRQGDYTFGS.

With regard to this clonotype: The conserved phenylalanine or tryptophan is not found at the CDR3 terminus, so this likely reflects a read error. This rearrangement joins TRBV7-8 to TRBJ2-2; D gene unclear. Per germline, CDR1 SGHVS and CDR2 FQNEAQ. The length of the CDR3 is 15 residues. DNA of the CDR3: TGTGCTAGCAGCTTCCTCCGACAGAACACCGGGGAGCTGTTTTCT. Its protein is CASSFLRQNTGELFS.

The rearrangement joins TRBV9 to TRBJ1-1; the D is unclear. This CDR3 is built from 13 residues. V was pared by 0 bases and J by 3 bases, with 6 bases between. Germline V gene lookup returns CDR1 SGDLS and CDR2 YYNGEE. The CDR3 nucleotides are TGTGCCAGCAGCGTAGATGGGGACACTGAAGCTTTCTTT. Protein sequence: CASSVDGDTEAFF.

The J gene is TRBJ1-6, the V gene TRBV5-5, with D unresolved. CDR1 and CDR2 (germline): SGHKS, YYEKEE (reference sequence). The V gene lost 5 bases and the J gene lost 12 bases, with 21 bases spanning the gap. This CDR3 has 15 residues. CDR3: CASSLFRRLSLPLHF. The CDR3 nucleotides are TGTGCCAGCAGTTTGTTCCGTCGGTTAAGTTTACCCCTCCACTTT.

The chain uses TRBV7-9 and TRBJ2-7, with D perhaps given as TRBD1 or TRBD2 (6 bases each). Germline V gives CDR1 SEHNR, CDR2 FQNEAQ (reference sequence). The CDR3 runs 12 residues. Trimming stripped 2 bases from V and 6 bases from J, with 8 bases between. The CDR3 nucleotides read TGTGCCAGCAGCTTAAAGGGGGGCGAGCAGTACTTC. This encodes CASSLKGGEQYF.

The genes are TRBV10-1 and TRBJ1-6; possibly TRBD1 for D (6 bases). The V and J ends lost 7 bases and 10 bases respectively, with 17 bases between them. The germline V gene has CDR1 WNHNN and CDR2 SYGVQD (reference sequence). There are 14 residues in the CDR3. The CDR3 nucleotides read TGCGCCAGCATCGTAGCGGGGGCCTCATCACCCCTCCACTTT. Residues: CASIVAGASSPLHF.

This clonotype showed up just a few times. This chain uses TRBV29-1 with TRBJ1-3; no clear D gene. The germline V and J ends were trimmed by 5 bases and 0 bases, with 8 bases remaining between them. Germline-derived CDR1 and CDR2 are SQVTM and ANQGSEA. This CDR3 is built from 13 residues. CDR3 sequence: CSVLDASGNTIYF. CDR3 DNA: TGCAGCGTTCTTGACGCCTCTGGAAACACCATATATTTT.

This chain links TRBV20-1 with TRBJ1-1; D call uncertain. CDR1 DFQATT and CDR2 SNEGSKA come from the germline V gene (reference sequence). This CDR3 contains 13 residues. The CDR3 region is CSARFELSTEAFF. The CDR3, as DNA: TGCAGCGCCAGGTTTGAGTTGAGCACTGAAGCTTTCTTT.

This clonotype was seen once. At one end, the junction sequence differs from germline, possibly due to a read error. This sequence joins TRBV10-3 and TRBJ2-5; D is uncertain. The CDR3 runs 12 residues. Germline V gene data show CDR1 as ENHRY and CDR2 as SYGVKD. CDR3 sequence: CATSKLEEAQHF. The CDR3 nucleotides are TGTGCCACCTCGAAGCTGGAAGAGGCCCAGCACTTC.

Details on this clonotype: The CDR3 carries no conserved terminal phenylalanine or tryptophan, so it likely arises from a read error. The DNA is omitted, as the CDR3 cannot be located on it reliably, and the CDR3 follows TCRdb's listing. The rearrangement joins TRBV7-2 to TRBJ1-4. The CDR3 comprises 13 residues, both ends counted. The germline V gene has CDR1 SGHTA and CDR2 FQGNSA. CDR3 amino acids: CASSLVTGEVSFI.

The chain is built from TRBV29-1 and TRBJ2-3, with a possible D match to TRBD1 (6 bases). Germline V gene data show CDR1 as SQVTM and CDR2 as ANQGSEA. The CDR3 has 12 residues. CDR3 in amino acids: CAGRTVGYAQYF. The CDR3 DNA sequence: TGCGCCGGACGGACAGTGGGCTATGCGCAGTATTTT.

CDR3 sequence reads: CASSHRDRGYGYTF. CDR3 DNA: TGTGCCAGCAGTCACCGGGACAGGGGGTATGGCTACACCTTC. The chain carries TRBV6-5 and TRBJ1-2; 11 nucleotides line up with TRBD1. Germline V CDR1 and CDR2: MNHEY, SVGAGI. This CDR3 has 14 amino acids. The trim removed 5 bases at V and 5 bases at J, leaving 4 bases unmatched.

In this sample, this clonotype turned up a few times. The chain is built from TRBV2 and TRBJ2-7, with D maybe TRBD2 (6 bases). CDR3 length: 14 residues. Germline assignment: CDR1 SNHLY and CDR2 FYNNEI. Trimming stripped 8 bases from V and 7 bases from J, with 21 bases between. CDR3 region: CASSLKRVSGEQYV. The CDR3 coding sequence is TGTGCCAGCTCCCTGAAGCGGGTCTCGGGAGAGCAGTACGTC.

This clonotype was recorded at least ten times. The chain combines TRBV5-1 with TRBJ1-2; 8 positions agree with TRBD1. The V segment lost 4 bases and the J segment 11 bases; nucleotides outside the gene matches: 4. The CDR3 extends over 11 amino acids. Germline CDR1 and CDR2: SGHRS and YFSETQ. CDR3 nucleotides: TGCGCCAGCAGCATGGACAGGGTTTACACCTTC. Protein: CASSMDRVYTF.

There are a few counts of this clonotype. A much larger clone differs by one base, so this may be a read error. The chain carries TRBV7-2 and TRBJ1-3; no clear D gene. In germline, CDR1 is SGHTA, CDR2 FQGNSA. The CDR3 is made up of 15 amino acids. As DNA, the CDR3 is TGTGCCAGCAGCCCGTCTCGGAAGGACGGAAACATCATATATTTT. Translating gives CASSPSRKDGNIIYF.

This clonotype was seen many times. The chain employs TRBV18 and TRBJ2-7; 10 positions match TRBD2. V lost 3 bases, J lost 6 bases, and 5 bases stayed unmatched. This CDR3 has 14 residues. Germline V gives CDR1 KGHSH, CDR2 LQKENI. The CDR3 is CASSPSGGAGEQYF. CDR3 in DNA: TGTGCCAGCTCACCCAGCGGGGGGGCCGGCGAGCAGTACTTC. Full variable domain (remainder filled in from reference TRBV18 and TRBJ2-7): NAGVMQNPRHLVRRRGQEARLRCSPMKGHSHVYWYRQLPEEGLKFMVYLQKENIIDESGMPKERFSAEFPKEGPSILRIQQVVRGDSAAYFCASSPSGGAGEQYFGPGTRLTVT.

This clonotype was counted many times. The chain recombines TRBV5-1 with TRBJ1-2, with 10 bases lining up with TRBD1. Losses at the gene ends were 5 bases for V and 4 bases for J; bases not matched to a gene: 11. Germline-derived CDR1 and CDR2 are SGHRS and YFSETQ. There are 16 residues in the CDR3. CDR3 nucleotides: TGCGCCAGCAGACCCGGGACAGGGGCGATTGGCTATGGCTACACCTTC. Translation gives CASRPGTGAIGYGYTF.